What follows is one TCR beta chain and its context. Its antigen remains unknown. V lost 5 bases and J lost 10; bases outside the gene matches: 7. The CDR3 totals 13 residues. Per the germline V gene, CDR1 is SSHAT and CDR2 is FNYEAQ (reference sequence). These data come from a study of early T cells in non-severe SARS-CoV-2 infection. Study-level information: Sequencing of unsorted whole blood was done on bulk RNA, leaving chains unpaired.

General study results and limits: Using VDJdb, the matching emphasized anti-spike CD8 responses while missing private and CD4 specificities.

The protocol attached unique molecular identifiers to individual cDNA molecules. TCRdb reprocessed the 5' RACE reads via MiXCR and lists one record per CDR3 protein. Seen here are tens of thousands of distinct CDR3 sequences, 13% to 15% observed once, and the top ten hold roughly 6.4%. This chain uses TRBV7-7 with TRBJ2-1; TRBD2 matches at 8 bases. The specimen sequenced was whole blood. The TCR comes from an adult who was a healthcare worker with PCR-confirmed SARS-CoV-2 infection or an uninfected control (not recorded which). CDR3 sequence reads: CASSHRVAGEQFF. The CDR3 nucleotides are TGTGCCAGCAGCCATAGAGTAGCGGGAGAGCAGTTCTTC. Full variable domain (rest looked up from reference TRBV7-7 and TRBJ2-1): GAGVSQSPRYKVTKRGQDVTLRCDPISSHATLYWYQQALGQGPEFLTYFNYEAQPDKSGLPSDRFSAERPEGSISTLTIQRTEQRDSAMYRCASSHRVAGEQFFGPGTRLTVL.